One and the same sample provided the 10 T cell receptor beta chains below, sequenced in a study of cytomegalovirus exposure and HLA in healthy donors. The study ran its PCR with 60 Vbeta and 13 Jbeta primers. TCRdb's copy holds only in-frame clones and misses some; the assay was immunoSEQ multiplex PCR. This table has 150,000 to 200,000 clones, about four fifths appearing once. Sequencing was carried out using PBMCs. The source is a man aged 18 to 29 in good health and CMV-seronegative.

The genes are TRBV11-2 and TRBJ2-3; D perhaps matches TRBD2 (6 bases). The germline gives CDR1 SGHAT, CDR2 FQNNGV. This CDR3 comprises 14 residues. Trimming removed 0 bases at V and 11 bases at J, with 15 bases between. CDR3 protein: CASSLEAPEGLQYF. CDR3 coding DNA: TGTGCCAGCAGCTTAGAAGCGCCCGAGGGACTGCAGTATTTT. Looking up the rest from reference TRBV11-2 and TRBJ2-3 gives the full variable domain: EAGVAQSPRYKIIEKRQSVAFWCNPISGHATLYWYQQILGQGPKLLIQFQNNGVVDDSQLPKDRFSAERLKGVDSTLKIQPAKLEDSAVYLCASSLEAPEGLQYFGPGTRLTVL.

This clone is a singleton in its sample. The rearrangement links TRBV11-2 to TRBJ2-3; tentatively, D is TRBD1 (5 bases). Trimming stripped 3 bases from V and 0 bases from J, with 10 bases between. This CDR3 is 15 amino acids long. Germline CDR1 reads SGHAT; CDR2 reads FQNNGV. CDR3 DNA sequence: TGTGCCAGCAGCTTCTGGCGACAGAGCACAGATACGCAGTATTTT. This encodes CASSFWRQSTDTQYF.

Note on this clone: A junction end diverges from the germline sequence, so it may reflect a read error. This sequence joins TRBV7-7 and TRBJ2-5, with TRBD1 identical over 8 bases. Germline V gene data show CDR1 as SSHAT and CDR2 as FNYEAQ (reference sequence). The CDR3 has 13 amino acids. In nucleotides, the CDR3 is TGTGCTAGCAGCGCGGACAGGGAAGAGACCCAGTACTTC. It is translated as CASSADREETQYF.

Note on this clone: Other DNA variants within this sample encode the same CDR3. The CDR3, as DNA: TGCGCCAGCAGCAGAGACAGATTGAACACTGAAGCTTTCTTT. Residues: CASSRDRLNTEAFF. The V gene is TRBV5-1, the J gene TRBJ1-1; TRBD1 is a possible D gene (5 bases). The CDR3 has 14 amino acids. In germline, CDR1 is SGHRS, CDR2 YFSETQ. V lost 4 bases and J lost 0, with 10 bases in between.

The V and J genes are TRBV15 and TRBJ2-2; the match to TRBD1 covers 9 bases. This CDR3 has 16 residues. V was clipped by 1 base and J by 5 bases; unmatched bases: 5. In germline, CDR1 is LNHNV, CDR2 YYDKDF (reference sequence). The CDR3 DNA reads TGTGCCACCAGCAGAGGGGGACAGGGAGGGACCGGGGAGCTGTTTTTT. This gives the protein CATSRGGQGGTGELFF. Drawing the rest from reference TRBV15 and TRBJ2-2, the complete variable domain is DAMVIQNPRYQVTQFGKPVTLSCSQTLNHNVMYWYQQKSSQAPKLLFHYYDKDFNNEADTPDNFQSRRPNTSFCFLDIRSPGLGDTAMYLCATSRGGQGGTGELFFGEGSRLTVL.

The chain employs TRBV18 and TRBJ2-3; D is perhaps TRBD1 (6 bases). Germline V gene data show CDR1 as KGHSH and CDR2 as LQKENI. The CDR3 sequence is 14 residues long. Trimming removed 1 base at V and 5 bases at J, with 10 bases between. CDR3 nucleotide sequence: TGTGCCAGCTCACCACTCGGACAGCGAGATACGCAGTATTTT. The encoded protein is CASSPLGQRDTQYF.

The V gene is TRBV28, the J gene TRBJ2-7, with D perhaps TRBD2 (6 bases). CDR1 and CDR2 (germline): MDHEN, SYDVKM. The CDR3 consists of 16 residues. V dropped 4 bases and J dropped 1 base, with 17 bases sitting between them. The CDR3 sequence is CASSSPSGLPSYEQYF. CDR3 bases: TGTGCCAGCAGTTCACCCTCGGGACTGCCTTCCTACGAGCAGTACTTC. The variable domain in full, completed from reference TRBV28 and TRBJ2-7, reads DVKVTQSSRYLVKRTGEKVFLECVQDMDHENMFWYRQDPGLGLRLIYFSYDVKMKEKGDIPEGYSVSREKKERFSLILESASTNQTSMYLCASSSPSGLPSYEQYFGPGTRLTVT.

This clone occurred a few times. Written as DNA, the CDR3 is TGTGCCAGCAGCTTGGAGCTAGCGGGGGCCCTCACAGATACGCAGTATTTT. This codes for CASSLELAGALTDTQYF. V gene TRBV5-6 combines with J gene TRBJ2-3; TRBD2 matches at 10 bases. Germline CDR1 is SGHDT and CDR2 is YYEEEE. With 0 bases clipped from V and 2 bases from J, the junction kept 6 bases outside the gene matches. The CDR3 consists of 17 residues.

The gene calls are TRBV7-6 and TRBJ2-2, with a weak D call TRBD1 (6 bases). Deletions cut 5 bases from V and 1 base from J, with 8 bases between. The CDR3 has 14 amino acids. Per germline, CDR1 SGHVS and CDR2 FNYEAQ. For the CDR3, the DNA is TGTGCCAGCAGCGAGGACAGGAACACCGGGGAGCTGTTTTTT. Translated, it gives CASSEDRNTGELFF.

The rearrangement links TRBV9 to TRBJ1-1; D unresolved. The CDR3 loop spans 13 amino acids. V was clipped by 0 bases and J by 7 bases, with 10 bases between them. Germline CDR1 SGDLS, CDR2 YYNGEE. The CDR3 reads CASSVGHSNEAFF. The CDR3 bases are TGTGCCAGCAGCGTAGGCCATTCTAATGAAGCTTTCTTT.